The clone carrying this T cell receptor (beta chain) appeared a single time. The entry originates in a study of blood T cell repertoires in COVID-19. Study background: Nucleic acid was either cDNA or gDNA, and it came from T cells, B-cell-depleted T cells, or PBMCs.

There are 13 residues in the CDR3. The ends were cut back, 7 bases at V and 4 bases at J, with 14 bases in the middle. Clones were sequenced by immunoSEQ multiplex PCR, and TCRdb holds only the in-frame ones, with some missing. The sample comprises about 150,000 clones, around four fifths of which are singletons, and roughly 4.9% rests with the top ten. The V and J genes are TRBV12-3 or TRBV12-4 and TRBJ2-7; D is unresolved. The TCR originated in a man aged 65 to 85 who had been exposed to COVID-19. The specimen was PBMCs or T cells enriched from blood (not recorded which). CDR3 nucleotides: TGTGCCAGCACGGCGACACCTAAATACGAGCAGTACTTC. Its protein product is CASTATPKYEQYF.